Included here is one T cell receptor (beta chain) sequence, with context. Germline V lookup: CDR1 MNHEY, CDR2 SVGAGI. The CDR3 runs 15 residues. V dropped 8 bases and J dropped 0 bases, with 14 bases sitting between them. The data stem from a study of technical replicates of blood from a few donors. The repertoire was sequenced with immunoSEQ multiplex PCR; TCRdb's copy has only in-frame clones and lacks some. The sample lists 75,000 to 95,000 clones; 90% to 96% were seen once. The origin of this receptor is a human donor in good health. The sample comprised T cells isolated from PBMCs. The rearrangement joins TRBV6-5 to TRBJ2-1; no firm D call. The CDR3 nucleotides are TGTGCCAGCTCTAACTACCCGAGCTCCTACAATGAGCAGTTCTTC. Its translation is CASSNYPSSYNEQFF.